This is a list of T cell receptor beta chains from one sample in a study of cytomegalovirus exposure and HLA in healthy donors. Clones were read by immunoSEQ multiplex PCR, and TCRdb kept only the in-frame ones, dropping some. Among 110,000 to 150,000 clones listed, about 90% were seen once. The specimen sequenced was PBMCs. Every receptor here comes from a woman aged 25-40 years in good health and CMV-seropositive. Each CDR3 is given with its conserved first and last residue. The D gene is left open where the match is weak.

V gene	D gene	J gene	CDR3 protein	CDR3 DNA
TRBV2	TRBD2	TRBJ2-5	CASSDLAGGYQETQYF	TGTGCCAGCAGTGATTTAGCGGGGGGATACCAAGAGACCCAGTACTTC
TRBV19	TRBD2	TRBJ2-1	CASRGLAGDYNEQFF	TGTGCCAGTAGGGGACTAGCGGGAGACTACAATGAGCAGTTCTTC
TRBV6-1	TRBD1	TRBJ2-7	CASSESVRWDRAYEQYF	TGTGCCAGCAGTGAAAGCGTCCGATGGGACAGAGCCTACGAGCAGTACTTC
TRBV2	NA	TRBJ2-3	CASSEALPGSHTIGTDTQYF	TGTGCCAGCAGTGAAGCGCTTCCAGGTAGTCACACAATTGGCACAGATACGCAGTATTTT
TRBV5-4	NA	TRBJ2-1	CASSLAGGGYYYNEQFF	TGTGCCAGCAGCTTGGCCGGAGGAGGGTACTACTACAATGAGCAGTTCTTC
TRBV28	TRBD2	TRBJ2-3	CASSFWESGRPDTQYF	TGTGCCAGCAGTTTTTGGGAAAGCGGGAGGCCAGATACGCAGTATTTT
TRBV4-2	NA	TRBJ2-5	CASSSPSAEGQETQYF	TGTGCCAGCAGCTCCCCCTCCGCTGAGGGCCAAGAGACCCAGTACTTC
TRBV10-2	NA	TRBJ1-2	CASRKYGVFDYGYTF	TGCGCCAGCAGGAAATATGGAGTATTTGACTATGGCTACACCTTC
TRBV4-1	NA	TRBJ1-3	CASSPGLKTSPGNTIYF	TGCGCCAGCAGCCCCGGACTCAAAACCTCCCCTGGAAACACCATATATTTT
TRBV7-8	NA	TRBJ2-7	CASSPPTYEQYF	TGTGCCAGCAGCCCCCCCACCTACGAGCAGTACTTC
TRBV6-6	NA	TRBJ1-5	CASRGLLGGNQPQHF	TGTGCCAGCAGGGGACTCCTGGGGGGCAATCAGCCCCAGCATTTT
TRBV5-4	TRBD2	TRBJ2-5	CASSPTPGLAGGGQYF	TGTGCCAGCAGCCCTACCCCGGGACTAGCGGGGGGGGGCCAGTACTTC
TRBV2	NA	TRBJ2-1	CASSDRGDEQFF	TGTGCCAGCAGTGATCGCGGGGATGAGCAGTTCTTC
TRBV18	NA	TRBJ2-3	CASSPVPGALRTDTQYF	TGTGCCAGCTCACCGGTACCAGGGGCTTTACGCACAGATACGCAGTATTTT
TRBV15	NA	TRBJ1-1	CATSPRGGQYTEAFF	TGTGCCACCAGCCCACGAGGAGGACAGTACACTGAAGCTTTCTTT
TRBV27	NA	TRBJ2-7	CASRSLGSSYEQYF	TGTGCCAGCAGATCTCTCGGGAGCTCCTACGAGCAGTACTTC
TRBV28	NA	TRBJ2-4	CASNTGGSKNIQYF	TGTGCCAGCAATACTGGAGGGAGCAAAAACATTCAGTACTTC
TRBV4-1	NA	TRBJ2-7	CASSPRQVAYEQYF	TGCGCCAGCAGTCCCAGACAGGTCGCCTACGAGCAGTACTTC